This T cell receptor beta chain was documented in a study of cytomegalovirus exposure and HLA in healthy donors. PCR employed 60 Vbeta and 13 Jbeta primers. Repertoires were generated with immunoSEQ multiplex PCR, while TCRdb's copy carries only in-frame clones and drops some. The sample holds around 170,000 clones, roughly 80% seen once. The CDR3 loop spans 15 amino acids. V was clipped by 0 bases and J by 0 bases, with 7 bases between them. Germline CDR1 SGDLS, CDR2 YYNGEE. Note on this clone: The sample has other DNA sequences that encode this CDR3 too.

The sample comprised PBMCs. The receptor comes from a man aged 35-49 years in good health and CMV-seropositive. V usage is TRBV9 and J usage is TRBJ2-1; D remains unclear. The CDR3 protein is CASSVDSSSYNEQFF. In nucleotides, the CDR3 is TGTGCCAGCAGCGTAGACAGTTCCTCCTACAATGAGCAGTTCTTC.